This T cell receptor (beta chain) appears in the sequencing data of a study of Ad26.COV2.S vaccination and SARS-CoV-2 variants (dated by TCRdb to 2020 to 2023). About the study as a whole: Donors in the vaccine arm were drawn from COV1001, a phase I-IIa trial of Ad26.COV2.S in healthy adults that was multicentre, randomized, double-blind and placebo-controlled. The TCR-sequenced set comprised about 30 samples: approximately 20 Ad26.COV2.S vaccine recipients, 5 placebo recipients and 8 SARS-CoV-2 convalescent individuals. Trial participants were randomized into five groups of five: low-dose or high-dose Ad26.COV2.S given once or twice, or placebo on both occasions. Sequencing of the TCRbeta repertoire served to evaluate the specificity and breadth of SARS-CoV-2-reactive T cell receptors following Ad26.COV2.S vaccination. Blinding of investigators to trial group allocation was maintained during experiments and outcome assessment. Ad26.COV2.S was administered intramuscularly at 5 x 10^10 or 1 x 10^11 viral particles, either as a single shot or as two shots given 56 days apart. Beyond this particular receptor, the publication reports: The study was not powered for comparison of responses between vaccine doses or regimens. After vaccination, spike-specific CD8+ and CD4+ T cell responses were reported to show substantial breadth. According to the authors, total T cell responses may have been underestimated by the TCR breadth and depth analyses. Ad26.COV2.S recipients had higher spike-specific TCR breadth than placebo recipients (P = 0.0014). Vaccine and placebo recipients had comparable non-spike TCR breadth, which fits with the vaccine containing only spike.

The immunoSEQ Assay was the method used to sequence TCRbeta CDR3 regions. After extraction, genomic DNA underwent amplification by bias-controlled multiplex PCR, followed by high-throughput sequencing. The authors processed their data as follows. To quantify the absolute abundance of every unique TCRbeta CDR3 region, sequences were collapsed and filtered. T cell fraction was estimated by normalizing TCRbeta template counts to usable DNA, which was measured by amplifying reference genes present in all nucleated cells. Repertoire TCRs were annotated as SARS-CoV-2-specific when V gene, CDR3 amino acid sequence and J gene were exactly matched to a known reactive TCR set. The reference SARS-CoV-2 TCR set was derived from MIRA and filtered for enrichment in COVID-19-positive ImmuneCODE repertoires, a step that removed public or cross-reactive TCRs. Based on the MIRA antigens, annotated TCRs were further analysed at the level of specific ORF or position within ORF. Depth was the summed frequency of annotated unique rearrangements, while breadth was defined as annotated unique rearrangements over total unique productive rearrangements. TCR breadth was compared between groups using two-sided Wilcoxon rank-sum tests. TCRdb stores this immuneACCESS table with in-frame sequences only. Part of the clones is absent; in the studies checked, under half of the shortfall reflects unresolved V genes, and no reason is known for the rest. That table supplies the V and J calls and clone size; D and trimming were determined from the DNA. The sample yields a few hundred thousand clones; about 92% were counted once. The ten largest clones add up to less than 2% of the sample.

CDR1 is given as LNHDA and CDR2 as SQIVND, both from the germline V gene (reference sequence). Cut back by 3 bases and 7 bases, the V and J ends lie 22 bases apart. The cysteine opens and the phenylalanine closes a CDR3 of 17 amino acids. CDR3 DNA only is kept here, 51 bases in frame from base 1. With respect to this clone: The target of this receptor is not known. Base qualities are not provided; no much larger clone lies one nucleotide away.

What this sample's treatment or condition label stands for: 15 to 20 received Ad26.COV2.S at low or high dose, single or two shots; 5 received placebo; per-sample allocation not given. Repertoires of vaccine and placebo recipients were sequenced from samples taken on day 63 after the first injection. Cohort 1b enrolled about 25 adults aged 18-55 years at a single site in Boston, USA, between 29 July and 7 August 2020. Ad26.COV2.S consisted of a replication-incompetent adenovirus type 26 vector by which a prefusion-stabilized SARS-CoV-2 spike protein from the original Wuhan strain was expressed. Source: peripheral blood, taken in a trial of Ad26.COV2.S vaccine versus placebo. The receptor was isolated from a person aged 18-60 years who received the Ad26.COV2.S COVID-19 vaccine or a placebo. The rearranged segments are TRBV19 and TRBJ2-1, and the D gene may be TRBD1, 7 bases matching. The DNA is as follows: TGTGCCAGTAGTATCCCCTTACAGGGGAGCGGGTTTAATGAGCAGTTCTTC. This is translated as CASSIPLQGSGFNEQFF.